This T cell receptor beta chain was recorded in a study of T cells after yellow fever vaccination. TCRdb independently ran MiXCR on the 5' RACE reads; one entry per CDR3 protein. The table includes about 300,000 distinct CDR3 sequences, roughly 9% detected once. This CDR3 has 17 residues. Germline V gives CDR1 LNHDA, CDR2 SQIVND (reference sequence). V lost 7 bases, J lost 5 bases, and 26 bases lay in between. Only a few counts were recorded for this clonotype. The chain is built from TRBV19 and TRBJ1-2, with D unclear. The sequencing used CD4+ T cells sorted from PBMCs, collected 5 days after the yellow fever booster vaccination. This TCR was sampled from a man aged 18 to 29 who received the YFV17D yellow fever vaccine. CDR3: CASTLAGLSAAGYGYTF. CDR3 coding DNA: TGTGCCAGTACCTTAGCCGGGCTGTCGGCTGCGGGATATGGCTACACCTTC.